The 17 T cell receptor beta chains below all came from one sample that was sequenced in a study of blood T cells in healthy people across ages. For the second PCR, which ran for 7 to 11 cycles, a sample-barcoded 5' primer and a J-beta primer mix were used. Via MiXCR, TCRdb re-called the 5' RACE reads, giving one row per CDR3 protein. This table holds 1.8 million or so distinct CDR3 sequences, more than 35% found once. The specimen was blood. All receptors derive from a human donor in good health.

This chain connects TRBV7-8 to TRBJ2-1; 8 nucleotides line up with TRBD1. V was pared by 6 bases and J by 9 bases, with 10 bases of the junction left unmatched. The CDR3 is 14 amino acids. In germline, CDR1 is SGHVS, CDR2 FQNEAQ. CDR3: CASSPRTGISEQFF. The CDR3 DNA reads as TGTGCCAGCAGTCCTAGGACAGGGATAAGTGAGCAGTTCTTC.

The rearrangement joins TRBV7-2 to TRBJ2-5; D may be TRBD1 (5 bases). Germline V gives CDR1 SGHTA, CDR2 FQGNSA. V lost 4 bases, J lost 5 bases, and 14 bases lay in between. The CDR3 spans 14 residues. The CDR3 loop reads CASSYVETAETQYF. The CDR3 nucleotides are TGTGCCAGCAGCTACGTCGAGACAGCCGAGACCCAGTACTTC. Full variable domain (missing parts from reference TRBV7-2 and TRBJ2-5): GAGVSQSPSNKVTEKGKDVELRCDPISGHTALYWYRQSLGQGLEFLIYFQGNSAPDKSGLPSDRFSAERTGGSVSTLTIQRTQQEDSAVYLCASSYVETAETQYFGPGTRLLVL.

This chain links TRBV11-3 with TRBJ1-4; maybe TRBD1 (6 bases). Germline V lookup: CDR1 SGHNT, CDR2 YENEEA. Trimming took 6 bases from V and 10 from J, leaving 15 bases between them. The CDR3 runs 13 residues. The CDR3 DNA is TGTGCCAGCAGTCCCCGGACAGACGGAAAACTGTTTTTT. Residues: CASSPRTDGKLFF. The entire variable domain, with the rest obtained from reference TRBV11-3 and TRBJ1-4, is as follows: EAGVVQSPRYKIIEKKQPVAFWCNPISGHNTLYWYLQNLGQGPELLIRYENEEAVDDSQLPKDRFSAERLKGVDSTLKIQPAELGDSAVYLCASSPRTDGKLFFGSGTQLSVL.

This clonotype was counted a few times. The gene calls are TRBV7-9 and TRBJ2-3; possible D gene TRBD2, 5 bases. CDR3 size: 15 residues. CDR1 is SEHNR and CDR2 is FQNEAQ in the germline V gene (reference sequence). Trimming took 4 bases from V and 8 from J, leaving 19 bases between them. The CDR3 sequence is CASSYSELVPVTQYF. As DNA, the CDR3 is TGTGCCAGCAGCTATAGCGAACTGGTCCCGGTTACGCAGTATTTT.

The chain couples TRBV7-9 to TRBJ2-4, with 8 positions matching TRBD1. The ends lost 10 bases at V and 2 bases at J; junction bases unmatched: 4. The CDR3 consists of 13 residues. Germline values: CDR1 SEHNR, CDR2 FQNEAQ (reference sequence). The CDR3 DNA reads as TGTGCCACCCAGGGGGCTTCCAAAAACATTCAGTACTTC. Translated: CATQGASKNIQYF.

CDR3 sequence reads: CASSPSWGQNFAEQYF. The CDR3 bases are TGTGCCAGCAGTCCCAGTTGGGGACAGAATTTTGCCGAGCAGTACTTC. The genes are TRBV28 and TRBJ2-5, with TRBD1 identical over 7 bases. The assigned J gene may be wrong: the sequence end matches TRBJ2-7 better. Germline V gene sequence: CDR1 MDHEN, CDR2 SYDVKM. This CDR3 is 16 amino acids long.

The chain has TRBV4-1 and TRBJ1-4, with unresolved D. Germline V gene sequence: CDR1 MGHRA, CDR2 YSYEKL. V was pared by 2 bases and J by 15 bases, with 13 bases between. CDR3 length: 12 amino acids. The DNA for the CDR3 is TGCGCCAGCAGCCAACAGGACGGTTACGTGTTTTTT. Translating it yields CASSQQDGYVFF.

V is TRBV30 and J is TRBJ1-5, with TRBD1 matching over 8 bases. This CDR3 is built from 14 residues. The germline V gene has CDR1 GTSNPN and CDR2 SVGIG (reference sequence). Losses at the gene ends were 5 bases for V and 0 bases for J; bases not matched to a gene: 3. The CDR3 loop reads CAWGQGYSNQPQHF. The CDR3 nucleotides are TGTGCCTGGGGACAGGGATATAGCAATCAGCCCCAGCATTTT.

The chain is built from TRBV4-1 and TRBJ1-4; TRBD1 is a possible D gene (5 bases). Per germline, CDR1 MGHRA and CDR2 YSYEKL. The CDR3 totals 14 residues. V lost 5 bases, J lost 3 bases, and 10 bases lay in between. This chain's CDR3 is CASSGAKSNEKLFF. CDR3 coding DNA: TGCGCCAGCAGCGGGGCAAAATCTAATGAAAAACTGTTTTTT.

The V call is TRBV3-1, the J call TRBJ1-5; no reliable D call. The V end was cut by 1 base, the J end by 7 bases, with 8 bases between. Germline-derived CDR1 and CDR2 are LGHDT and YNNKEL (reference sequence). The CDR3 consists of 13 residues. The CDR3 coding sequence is TGTGCCAGCAGCCAAGTGGGTCGGCAGCCCCAGCATTTT. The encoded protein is CASSQVGRQPQHF.

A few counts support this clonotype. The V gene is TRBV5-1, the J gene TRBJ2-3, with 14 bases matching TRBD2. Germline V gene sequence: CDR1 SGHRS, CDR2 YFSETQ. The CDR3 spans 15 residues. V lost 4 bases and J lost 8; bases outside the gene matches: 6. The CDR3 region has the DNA TGCGCCAGCAGCCCTGGACTAGCGGGGGGATTTACGCAGTATTTT. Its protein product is CASSPGLAGGFTQYF. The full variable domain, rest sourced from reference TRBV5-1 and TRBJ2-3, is KAGVTQTPRYLIKTRGQQVTLSCSPISGHRSVSWYQQTPGQGLQFLFEYFSETQRNKGNFPGRFSGRQFSNSRSEMNVSTLELGDSALYLCASSPGLAGGFTQYFGPGTRLTVL.

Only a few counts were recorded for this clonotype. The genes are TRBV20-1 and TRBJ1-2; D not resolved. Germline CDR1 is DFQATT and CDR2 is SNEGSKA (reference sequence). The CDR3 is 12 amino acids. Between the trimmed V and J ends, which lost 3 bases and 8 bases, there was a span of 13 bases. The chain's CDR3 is CSASKGFDGYTF. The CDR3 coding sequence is TGCAGTGCTAGCAAAGGATTCGACGGCTACACCTTC.

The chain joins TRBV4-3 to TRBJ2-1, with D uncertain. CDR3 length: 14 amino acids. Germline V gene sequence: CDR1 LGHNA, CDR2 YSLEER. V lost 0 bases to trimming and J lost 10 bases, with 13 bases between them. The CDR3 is CASSQDRFSYEQFF. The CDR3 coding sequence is TGCGCCAGCAGCCAAGACAGATTCTCCTACGAGCAGTTCTTC.

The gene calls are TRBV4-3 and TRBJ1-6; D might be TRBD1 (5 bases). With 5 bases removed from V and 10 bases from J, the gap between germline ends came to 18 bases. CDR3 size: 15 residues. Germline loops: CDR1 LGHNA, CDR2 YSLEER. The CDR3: CASSEGAYGGSPLHF. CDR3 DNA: TGCGCCAGCAGCGAAGGGGCTTACGGCGGATCACCCCTCCACTTT.

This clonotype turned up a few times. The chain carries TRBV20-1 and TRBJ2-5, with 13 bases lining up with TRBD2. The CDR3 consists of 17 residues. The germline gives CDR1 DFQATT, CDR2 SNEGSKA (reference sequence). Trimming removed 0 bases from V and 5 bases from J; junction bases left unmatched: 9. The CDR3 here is CSARDPWTSGGGETQYF. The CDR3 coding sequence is TGCAGTGCTAGAGATCCGTGGACTAGCGGGGGTGGGGAGACCCAGTACTTC.

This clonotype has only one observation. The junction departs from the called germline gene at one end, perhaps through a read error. This CDR3 reads CASSLVEVARVSTDMQYF. CDR3 nucleotide sequence: TGCGCCAGCAGCTTGGTGGAAGTAGCTCGGGTGAGCACAGATATGCAGTATTTT. This sequence joins TRBV5-1 and TRBJ2-3; D is undetermined. This CDR3 is built from 18 residues. Per germline, CDR1 SGHRS and CDR2 YFSETQ.

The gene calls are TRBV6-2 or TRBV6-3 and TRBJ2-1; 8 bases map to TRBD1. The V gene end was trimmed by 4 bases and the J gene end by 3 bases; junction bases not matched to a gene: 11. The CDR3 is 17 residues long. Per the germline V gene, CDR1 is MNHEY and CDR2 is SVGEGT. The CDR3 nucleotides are TGTGCCAGCAGTTCCGCTGCCGGGACAGGCGACTACAATGAGCAGTTCTTC. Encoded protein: CASSSAAGTGDYNEQFF.